Listed here is a single T cell receptor (beta chain). The record originates from a study of blood T cell repertoires in COVID-19. CDR1 SGHDN and CDR2 FVKESK come from the germline V gene. V trimming: 4 bases; J trimming: 10 bases; junction bases outside the gene matches: 10. The length of the CDR3 is 16 residues. The protocol was immunoSEQ multiplex PCR, while the TCRdb copy is restricted to in-frame clones and leaves out a portion. The sample records under 150,000 clones, roughly 80% being singletons. Each participant's cohort was designated according to participant-reported clinical history. This rearrangement joins TRBV14 to TRBJ1-6; 10 nucleotides line up with TRBD1. This receptor was identified in a man in his forties with acute COVID-19. Source material: PBMCs or T cells enriched from blood (not recorded which). The CDR3 reads CASSRRQGADNSPLHF. The DNA for the CDR3 is TGTGCCAGCAGCCGTAGACAGGGGGCGGACAACTCACCCCTCCACTTT.